These T cell receptor beta chains were read from a single sample in a study of T cell responses to AZD1222 COVID-19 vaccine. The method was immunoSEQ multiplex PCR; TCRdb's version includes in-frame clones alone and lacks a portion of them. Here the sample spans about 140,000 clones, approximately 90% being singletons. The sequencing used peripheral blood, collected on day 0 of AZD1222 vaccination. These TCRs come from an adult in good health. Both conserved end residues are part of each CDR3. The D gene is left open where the match is weak. Rows give clone size only sometimes, using once, few, many, or a class for an expanded clone.

TRBJ2-5	.	.	TRBV2	CASMGSGETQYF	TGTGCCAGCATGGGTTCGGGGGAGACCCAGTACTTC
TRBJ1-2	.	.	TRBV18	CASSPPGRVDYGYTF	TGTGCCAGCTCACCACCAGGGAGGGTTGACTATGGCTACACCTTC
TRBJ1-1	.	.	TRBV11-3	CASSDGGVGNTEAFF	TGTGCCAGCAGCGACGGCGGGGTGGGCAACACTGAAGCTTTCTTT
TRBJ1-2	few	TRBD1	TRBV7-6	CASSLARDRGSYGYTF	TGTGCCAGCAGCTTAGCGCGGGACAGGGGCTCCTATGGCTACACCTTC
TRBJ1-2	.	.	TRBV2	CASARDTIHHTF	TGTGCCAGCGCGCGCGATACCATACATCACACCTTC
TRBJ2-5	once	.	TRBV5-1	CASTQSTGRETQYF	TGCGCCAGCACTCAATCAACAGGGCGGGAGACCCAGTACTTC
TRBJ1-6	.	TRBD1	TRBV18	CASSPGQGLYDSPLHF	TGTGCCAGCTCCCCCGGACAGGGTTTGTACGATTCACCCCTCCACTTT
TRBJ1-1	.	.	TRBV28	CASSDVTKQGKGFTEAFF	TGTGCCAGCAGTGACGTAACTAAACAGGGAAAGGGGTTCACTGAAGCTTTCTTT
TRBJ1-2	.	.	TRBV10-3	CAISEPGRGYTF	TGTGCCATCAGTGAACCGGGCCGCGGCTACACCTTC
TRBJ1-2	.	.	TRBV5-1	CASSPGEAKRGYTF	TGCGCCAGCAGTCCTGGAGAGGCCAAGCGTGGCTACACCTTC
TRBJ2-1	once	TRBD2	TRBV4-1	CASSPPGLARNEQFF	TGCGCCAGCAGCCCCCCGGGACTAGCGAGAAATGAGCAGTTCTTC
TRBJ1-1	.	.	TRBV11-2	CASSLGTLNTEAFF	TGTGCCAGCAGCTTAGGAACCTTGAACACTGAAGCTTTCTTT
TRBJ1-2	.	TRBD1	TRBV19	CASGKTGTGASNYGYTF	TGTGCCAGTGGCAAAACCGGGACAGGGGCTTCTAACTATGGCTACACCTTC
TRBJ1-1	once	TRBD1	TRBV19	CASSISLGQGMRTEAFF	TGTGCCAGTAGTATATCCCTGGGACAGGGAATGCGAACTGAAGCTTTCTTT
TRBJ1-5	few	.	TRBV19	CASYGQPNQPQHF	TGTGCCAGTTATGGGCAGCCAAATCAGCCCCAGCATTTT
TRBJ2-7	.	.	TRBV2	CASKGAMGGASAPYEQYF	TGTGCCAGCAAGGGAGCTATGGGGGGAGCTAGCGCGCCCTACGAGCAGTACTTC
TRBJ1-2	.	TRBD1	TRBV4-1	CASSVRDSYGYTF	TGCGCCAGCAGCGTCCGGGACAGTTATGGCTACACCTTC
TRBJ1-2	.	.	TRBV3-1/TRBV3-2	CASSHEDRHIYGYTF	TGTGCCAGCAGCCATGAAGACAGGCATATCTATGGCTACACCTTC
TRBJ2-6	.	.	TRBV19	CASSIGRQPGANVLTF	TGTGCCAGTAGTATTGGTCGACAGCCTGGGGCCAACGTCCTGACTTTC
TRBJ2-7	.	TRBD2	TRBV11-2	CASSPPTSGVYEQYF	TGTGCCAGCAGCCCCCCGACTAGCGGGGTGTACGAGCAGTACTTC
TRBJ1-1	.	.	TRBV5-1	CASSLALDTEAFF	TGCGCCAGCAGCTTGGCACTGGACACTGAAGCTTTCTTT
TRBJ1-5	.	TRBD1	TRBV6-2/TRBV6-3	CASSYLTPGTGPVFGNQPQHF	TGTGCCAGCAGTTACCTTACCCCCGGGACAGGGCCTGTCTTTGGCAATCAGCCCCAGCATTTT
TRBJ1-5	.	TRBD1	TRBV6-5	CASSYGDREVTSEHF	TGTGCCAGCAGTTACGGGGACAGGGAGGTAACCTCGGAGCATTTT
TRBJ1-1	.	.	TRBV7-2	CASSLFLRNTEAFF	TGTGCCAGCAGCTTATTTTTGCGGAACACTGAAGCTTTCTTT
TRBJ2-7	.	.	TRBV6-4	CVKRDNSYEQYF	TGCGTCAAGCGGGACAACTCCTACGAGCAGTACTTC
TRBJ2-7	.	TRBD2	TRBV9	CASSSHSGRSAYEQYF	TGTGCCAGCAGCTCCCACAGCGGGAGGTCCGCCTACGAGCAGTACTTC
TRBJ1-2	.	.	TRBV7-2	CASSLVGPSYGYTF	TGTGCCAGCAGCTTAGTTGGACCTAGCTATGGCTACACCTTC
TRBJ1-6	.	TRBD1	TRBV5-1	CASSWGTGNSPLHF	TGCGCCAGCAGCTGGGGGACAGGGAATTCACCCCTCCACTTT
TRBJ1-3	.	.	TRBV2	CASSAGRGTGNTIYF	TGTGCCAGCAGTGCGGGCCGGGGGACTGGAAACACCATATATTTT
TRBJ2-3	once	TRBD2	TRBV27	CASSSKAGSLTDTQYF	TGTGCCAGCAGTTCTAAAGCGGGGAGTCTCACAGATACGCAGTATTTT
TRBJ2-7	.	.	TRBV2	CASSATPGQSYEQYF	TGTGCCAGCAGTGCCACCCCCGGACAGTCCTACGAGCAGTACTTC